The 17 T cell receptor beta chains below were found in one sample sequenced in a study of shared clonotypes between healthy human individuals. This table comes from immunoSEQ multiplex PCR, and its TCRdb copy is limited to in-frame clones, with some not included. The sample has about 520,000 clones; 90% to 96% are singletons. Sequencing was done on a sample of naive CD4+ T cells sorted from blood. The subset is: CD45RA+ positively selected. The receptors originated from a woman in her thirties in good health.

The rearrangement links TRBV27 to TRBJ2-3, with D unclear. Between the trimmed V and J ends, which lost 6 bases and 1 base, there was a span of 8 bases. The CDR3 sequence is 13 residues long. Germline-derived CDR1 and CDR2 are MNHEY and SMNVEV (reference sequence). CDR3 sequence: CASRPQGTDTQYF. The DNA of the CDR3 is TGTGCCAGCAGACCTCAAGGCACAGATACGCAGTATTTT.

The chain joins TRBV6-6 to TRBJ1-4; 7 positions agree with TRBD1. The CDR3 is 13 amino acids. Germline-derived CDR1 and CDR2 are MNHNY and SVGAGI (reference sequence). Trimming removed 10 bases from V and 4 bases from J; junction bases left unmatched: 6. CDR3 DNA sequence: TGTGCCACCGGGACAGATAGTAATGAAAAACTGTTTTTT. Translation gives CATGTDSNEKLFF.

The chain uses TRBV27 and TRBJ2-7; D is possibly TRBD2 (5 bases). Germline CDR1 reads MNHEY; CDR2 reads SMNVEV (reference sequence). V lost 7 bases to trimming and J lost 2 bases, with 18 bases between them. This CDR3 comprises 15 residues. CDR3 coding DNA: TGTGCCAGCAAACCCGAGGGCGGGTCGACCTACGAGCAGTACTTC. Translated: CASKPEGGSTYEQYF.

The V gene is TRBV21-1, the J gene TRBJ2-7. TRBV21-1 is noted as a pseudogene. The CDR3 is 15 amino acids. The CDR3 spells CASSKGFDRRREQYF. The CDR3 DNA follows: TGTGCCAGCAGCAAAGGGTTCGACCGCCGAAGGGAGCAGTACTTC.

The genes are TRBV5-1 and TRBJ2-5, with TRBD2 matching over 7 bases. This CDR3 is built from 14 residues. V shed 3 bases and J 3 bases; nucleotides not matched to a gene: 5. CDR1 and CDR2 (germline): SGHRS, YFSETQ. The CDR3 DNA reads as TGCGCCAGCAGCTCGCGGGAGACCGAAGAGACCCAGTACTTC. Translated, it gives CASSSRETEETQYF.

This CDR3 reads CASSPSAGVTTQETQYF. In DNA form, the CDR3 reads TGTGCCAGCTCACCTTCAGCGGGAGTAACCACACAAGAGACCCAGTACTTC. The chain combines TRBV18 with TRBJ2-5; TRBD2 aligns across 8 bases. Germline V CDR1 and CDR2: KGHSH, LQKENI. J was trimmed by 2 bases and V by 3 bases; bases with no gene match: 11. The CDR3 runs to 17 residues.

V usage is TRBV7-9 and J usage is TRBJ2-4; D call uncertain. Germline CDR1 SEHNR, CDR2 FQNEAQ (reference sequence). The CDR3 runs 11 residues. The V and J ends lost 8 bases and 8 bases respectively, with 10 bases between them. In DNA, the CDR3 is TGTGCCAGCGCACTCGAGGACATTCAGTACTTC. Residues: CASALEDIQYF.

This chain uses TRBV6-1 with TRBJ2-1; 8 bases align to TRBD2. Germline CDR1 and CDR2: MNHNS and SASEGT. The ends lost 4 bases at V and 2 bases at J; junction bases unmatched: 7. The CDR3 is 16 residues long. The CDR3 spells CASSGGLAGPYNEQFF. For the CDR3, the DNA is TGTGCCAGCAGTGGCGGACTAGCAGGCCCCTACAATGAGCAGTTCTTC.

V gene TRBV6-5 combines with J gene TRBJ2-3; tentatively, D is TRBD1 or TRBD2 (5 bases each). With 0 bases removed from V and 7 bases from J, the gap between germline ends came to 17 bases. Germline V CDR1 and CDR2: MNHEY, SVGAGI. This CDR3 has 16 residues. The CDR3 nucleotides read TGTGCCAGCAGTTACTCGGTAGATACCGGGGCGCATACGCAGTATTTT. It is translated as CASSYSVDTGAHTQYF.

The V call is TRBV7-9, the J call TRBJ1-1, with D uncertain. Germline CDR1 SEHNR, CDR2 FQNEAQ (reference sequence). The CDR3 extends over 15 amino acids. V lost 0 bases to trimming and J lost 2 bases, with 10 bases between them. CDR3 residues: CASSLAWGENTEAFF. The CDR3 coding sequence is TGTGCCAGCAGCTTAGCGTGGGGAGAAAACACTGAAGCTTTCTTT.

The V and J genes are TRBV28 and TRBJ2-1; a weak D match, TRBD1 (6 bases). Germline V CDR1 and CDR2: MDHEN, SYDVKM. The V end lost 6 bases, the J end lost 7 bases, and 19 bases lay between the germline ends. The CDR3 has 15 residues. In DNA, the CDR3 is TGTGCCAGCAGCCCGACAGGTACAGCCCCTAATGAGCAGTTCTTC. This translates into CASSPTGTAPNEQFF. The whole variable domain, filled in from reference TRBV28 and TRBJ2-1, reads DVKVTQSSRYLVKRTGEKVFLECVQDMDHENMFWYRQDPGLGLRLIYFSYDVKMKEKGDIPEGYSVSREKKERFSLILESASTNQTSMYLCASSPTGTAPNEQFFGPGTRLTVL.

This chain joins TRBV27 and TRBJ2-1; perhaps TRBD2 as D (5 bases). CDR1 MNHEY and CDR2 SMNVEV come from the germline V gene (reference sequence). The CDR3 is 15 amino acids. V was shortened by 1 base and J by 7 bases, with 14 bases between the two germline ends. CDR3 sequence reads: CASSLLRERLNEQFF. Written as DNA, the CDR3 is TGTGCCAGCAGTTTATTGAGGGAGCGGCTGAATGAGCAGTTCTTC.

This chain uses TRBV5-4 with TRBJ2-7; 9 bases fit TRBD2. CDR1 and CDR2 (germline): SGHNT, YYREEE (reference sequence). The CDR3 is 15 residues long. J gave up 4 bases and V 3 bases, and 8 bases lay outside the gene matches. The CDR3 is CASSSRGSGSYEQYF. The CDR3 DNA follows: TGTGCCAGCAGCTCCCGGGGTAGCGGGAGTTACGAGCAGTACTTC.

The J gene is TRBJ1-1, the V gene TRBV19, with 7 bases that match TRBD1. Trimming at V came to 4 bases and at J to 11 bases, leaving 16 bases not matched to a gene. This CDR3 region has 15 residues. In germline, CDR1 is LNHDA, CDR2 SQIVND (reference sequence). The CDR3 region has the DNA TGTGCCAGTAGTACCTACAAACAGGGGAAGGAGAGCGCTTTCTTT. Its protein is CASSTYKQGKESAFF.

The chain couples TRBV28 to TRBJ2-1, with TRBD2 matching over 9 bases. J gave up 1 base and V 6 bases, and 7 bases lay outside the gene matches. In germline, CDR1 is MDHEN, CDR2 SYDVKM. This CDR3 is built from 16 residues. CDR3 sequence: CASRDRTSVSYNEQFF. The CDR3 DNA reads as TGTGCCAGCAGGGACAGGACTAGCGTTTCCTACAATGAGCAGTTCTTC.

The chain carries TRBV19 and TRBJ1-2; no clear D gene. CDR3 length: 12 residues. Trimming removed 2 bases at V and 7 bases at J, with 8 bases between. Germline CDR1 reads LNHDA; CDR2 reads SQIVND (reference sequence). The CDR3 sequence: CASSILGGGYTF. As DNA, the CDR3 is TGTGCCAGTAGTATACTTGGCGGTGGCTACACCTTC.

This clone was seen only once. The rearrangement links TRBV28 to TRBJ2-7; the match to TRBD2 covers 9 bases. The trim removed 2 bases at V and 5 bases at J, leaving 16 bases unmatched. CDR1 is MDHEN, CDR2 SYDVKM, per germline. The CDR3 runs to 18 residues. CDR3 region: CASSLAGGPGTIRNEQYF. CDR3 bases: TGTGCCAGCAGTTTAGCGGGAGGGCCGGGTACAATTAGGAACGAGCAGTACTTC.